The 4 T cell receptor beta chains below were found in one sample sequenced in a study of blood T cell repertoires in COVID-19. Data came from immunoSEQ multiplex PCR; TCRdb stores just in-frame clones and leaves some out. The sample consists of about 180,000 clones, about 85% of them appearing once. Sequencing used peripheral blood. Every receptor here comes from a woman in her 30s with active or convalescent COVID-19.

CDR3 DNA sequence: TGTGCCAGCAGCCGGAGACAGGGCGAGGGAGATACGCAGTATTTT. Its protein product is CASSRRQGEGDTQYF. The genes are TRBV11-3 and TRBJ2-3; TRBD1 matches 7 bases. The CDR3 is 15 residues long. Germline CDR1 reads SGHNT; CDR2 reads YENEEA. Trimming took 5 bases from V and 5 from J; bases not matched to a gene: 10.

The chain uses TRBV10-2 and TRBJ1-4, with D unresolved. CDR1 is WSHSY, CDR2 SAAADI, per germline. V lost 4 bases, J lost 8 bases, and 11 bases lay in between. The CDR3 is 13 amino acids. CDR3 DNA: TGCGCCAGCAGTGTTCAGCCCAGGGAAAAACTGTTTTTT. Its protein is CASSVQPREKLFF.

This clone has only a few counts. V gene TRBV28 combines with J gene TRBJ1-2, with D hard to call. CDR3 length: 12 amino acids. Germline V gene lookup returns CDR1 MDHEN and CDR2 SYDVKM. Trimming pared 3 bases from V and 4 bases from J, leaving 6 bases between. The CDR3 is CASSLGGYGYTF. CDR3 sequence (DNA): TGTGCCAGCAGTTTGGGAGGCTATGGCTACACCTTC.

This clone is a singleton in its sample. This chain uses TRBV11-2 with TRBJ2-7; 10 bases map to TRBD2. The CDR3 length is 15 residues. Germline V gives CDR1 SGHAT, CDR2 FQNNGV. V trimming: 2 bases; J trimming: 0 bases; junction bases outside the gene matches: 1. The CDR3 DNA reads as TGTGCCAGCAGCTTAACTAGCGGGAACTCCTACGAGCAGTACTTC. This sequence encodes CASSLTSGNSYEQYF. Combining the CDR3 with reference TRBV11-2 and TRBJ2-7 gives the whole variable domain EAGVAQSPRYKIIEKRQSVAFWCNPISGHATLYWYQQILGQGPKLLIQFQNNGVVDDSQLPKDRFSAERLKGVDSTLKIQPAKLEDSAVYLCASSLTSGNSYEQYFGPGTRLTVT.